What follows are 12 T cell receptor beta chains derived from one specimen sequenced in a study of control samples from healthy donors and cancer patients. The assay was immunoSEQ multiplex PCR, and TCRdb's table has in-frame clones only and misses some. The sample carries 150,000 to 200,000 clones, 75% to 95% recorded once. Sequenced: blood. The receptors originated from a woman aged 25 to 39 in good health.

The chain combines TRBV10-2 with TRBJ2-7; D gene ambiguous. The CDR3 has 13 residues. Germline V lookup: CDR1 WSHSY, CDR2 SAAADI. The V and J ends lost 1 base and 2 bases respectively, with 6 bases between them. The CDR3 region is CASSEYRAYEQYF. In DNA, the CDR3 is TGCGCCAGCAGTGAGTATCGAGCCTACGAGCAGTACTTC.

Concerning this clone itself: Other DNA sequences from this sample encode an identical CDR3 as well. This CDR3 is CASSDSGGTDTQYF. CDR3 nucleotide sequence: TGTGCCAGCAGTGACTCCGGTGGCACAGATACGCAGTATTTT. V is TRBV6-4 and J is TRBJ2-3; D is undetermined. This CDR3 comprises 14 residues. V lost 0 bases to trimming and J lost 1 base, with 5 bases between them. The V gene's germline CDR1 is MRHNA and CDR2 SNTAGT.

Worth noting for this clone: A much bigger clone sits one base away, suggesting this may be a read error. This specimen includes other DNA sequences encoding the same CDR3. The chain combines TRBV6-5 with TRBJ2-3; D is unresolved. CDR3 length: 13 residues. The V end lost 2 bases, the J end lost 1 base, and 4 bases lay between the germline ends. Germline assignment: CDR1 MNHEY and CDR2 SVGAGI. The CDR3 DNA sequence: TGTGCCAGCAGTTACAGGGGCACAGATACGCAGTATTTT. Protein product: CASSYRGTDTQYF.

Remarks on this clone: Mismatch with germline at one junction end may stem from a read error. The chain employs TRBV7-7 and TRBJ2-5; TRBD2 aligns across 7 bases. This CDR3 region has 16 residues. Germline V lookup: CDR1 SSHAT, CDR2 FNYEAQ (reference sequence). Here the CDR3 DNA reads TGTGCTAGCAGCTTAGCCAGCGGGATGGGGCAAGAGACCCAGTACTTC. This sequence encodes CASSLASGMGQETQYF. Full variable domain (outside the CDR3, taken from reference TRBV7-7 and TRBJ2-5): GAGVSQSPRYKVTKRGQDVTLRCDPISSHATLYWYQQALGQGPEFLTYFNYEAQPDKSGLPSDRFSAERPEGSISTLTIQRTEQRDSAMYRCASSLASGMGQETQYFGPGTRLLVL.

This clone has only one observation. The V gene is TRBV10-3, the J gene TRBJ1-1, with 8 bases that match TRBD1. The germline V gene has CDR1 ENHRY and CDR2 SYGVKD. This CDR3 spans 13 amino acids. V trimming: 6 bases; J trimming: 5 bases; junction bases outside the gene matches: 5. This CDR3 is CAISQQGGTEAFF. The CDR3 DNA sequence: TGTGCCATCAGCCAACAGGGGGGAACTGAAGCTTTCTTT.

The chain has TRBV9 and TRBJ1-1; D may be TRBD1 (6 bases). This CDR3 contains 14 residues. Germline CDR1 SGDLS, CDR2 YYNGEE. The ends were cut back, 0 bases at V and 1 base at J, with 7 bases in the middle. CDR3 nucleotides: TGTGCCAGCAGCGTAGGGACAGCGAACACTGAAGCTTTCTTT. It codes for CASSVGTANTEAFF.

This clone was counted a single time. The V call is TRBV28, the J call TRBJ1-2; no definite D call. V was shortened by 5 bases and J by 2 bases, with 9 bases between the two germline ends. Per germline, CDR1 MDHEN and CDR2 SYDVKM. CDR3 size: 13 residues. CDR3 amino acids: CASSNVGNYGYTF. In DNA form, the CDR3 reads TGTGCCAGCAGTAATGTGGGGAACTATGGCTACACCTTC.

The rearrangement uses TRBV5-4 and TRBJ1-4, with TRBD1 matching 8 bases. After removal of 4 bases from V and 8 bases from J, the junction contained 13 bases not matched to a gene. CDR1 is SGHNT, CDR2 YYREEE, per germline (reference sequence). CDR3 length: 16 residues. CDR3 bases: TGTGCCAGCAGCCGGGGGGCGACAGGGGTAGGGGAAAAACTGTTTTTT. It is translated as CASSRGATGVGEKLFF.

The V call is TRBV28, the J call TRBJ1-2; no clear D. Between the trimmed V and J ends, which lost 5 bases and 2 bases, there was a span of 6 bases. This CDR3 has 12 amino acids. The V gene's germline CDR1 is MDHEN and CDR2 SYDVKM. The CDR3 protein is CASSIRNYGYTF. CDR3 bases: TGTGCCAGCAGTATACGGAACTATGGCTACACCTTC.

The V call is TRBV12-3 or TRBV12-4, the J call TRBJ1-2; TRBD1 might be the D (6 bases). The V end lost 7 bases, the J end lost 4 bases, and 10 bases lay between the germline ends. The CDR3 extends over 12 amino acids. CDR3: CASKFRGYGYTF. As DNA, the CDR3 is TGTGCCAGCAAGTTCAGGGGCTATGGCTACACCTTC.

This chain uses TRBV20-1 with TRBJ2-5, with TRBD2 matching over 8 bases. Germline loops: CDR1 DFQATT, CDR2 SNEGSKA (reference sequence). Losses at the gene ends were 3 bases for V and 5 bases for J; bases not matched to a gene: 8. The CDR3 length is 14 residues. CDR3 loop: CSASSGAGVETQYF. In DNA, the CDR3 is TGCAGTGCTAGTTCGGGAGCGGGGGTGGAGACCCAGTACTTC.

The rearrangement uses TRBV6-5 and TRBJ2-1, with 10 bases aligning to TRBD2. V trimming: 2 bases; J trimming: 5 bases; junction bases outside the gene matches: 6. This CDR3 comprises 16 residues. Germline V CDR1 and CDR2: MNHEY, SVGAGI. CDR3 sequence: CASSYGSGRFDNEQFF. The CDR3 DNA reads TGTGCCAGCAGTTACGGTAGCGGGAGGTTCGACAATGAGCAGTTCTTC.